This T cell receptor (beta chain) was sequenced for a study of beta chain features in type 1 diabetes (dated by TCRdb to 2017 to 2018). Turning to the overall study: Mean age, gender distribution, total cell number and subset yield were not different between patients and healthy donors. A total of 85 million to 110 million sorted cells were examined across all samples, and RNA yield correlated strongly with the number of cells per subset. In the study, TCRB repertoires of sorted circulating CD4+ T cell subsets from recently diagnosed type 1 diabetes patients were compared with those of matched healthy donors. Whereas all 30 or so donors provided naive and central memory subsets, regulatory and stem cell-like memory subsets were isolated from just 8 patients and about eight healthy donors. General study outcomes and caveats: Shorter templates might be favored by PCR, yet because patient and control samples were amplified and corrected together, any such skew would affect both groups equally. A moderate but significant shortening of TCRB CDR3 length was observed in type 1 diabetes patients in all four CD4+ subsets. At VDJ recombination sites, type 1 diabetes patients had fewer insertions and more deleted nucleotides, which implies abnormalities in thymic rearrangement. Naive, central memory and regulatory TCRB repertoires appeared to be more alike among patients than among healthy donors. Because cDNA rather than genomic DNA was sequenced, highly expressing activated cells could have been over-represented, although no difference in activation and CD3 levels was found between groups. HLA sub-analyses involved small numbers of individuals, so any influence of HLA type on TCRB rearrangement remained unresolved.

The germline V gene (reference sequence) gives CDR1 as SGHNT and CDR2 as YYREEE. Cut back by 4 bases and 2 bases, the V and J ends lie 6 bases apart. Spanning cysteine to phenylalanine, the CDR3 consists of 13 amino acids. The DNA shown is the 39-base CDR3, in frame from base 1. From each donor, a single peripheral blood sample of 100 to 150 mL on average was drawn into heparinised tubes. Using a panel that included CD45RO, CCR7, CD25, CD127, CD95 and CD27, naive, central memory, regulatory and stem cell-like memory CD4+ T cells were sorted on a BD FACSAria II. All sorted populations exceeded 98% purity. PBMCs were isolated right away by Lymphoprep density gradient centrifugation and were stained directly, without culture. To minimize batch effects, samples were stained and sorted in pairs, one healthy donor with one patient per experiment. All of the isolated RNA was reverse transcribed with the High Capacity cDNA Reverse Transcription Kit, so expressed TCRB transcripts were sequenced. Deep immunoSEQ sequencing was applied to naive, central memory and regulatory T cell samples, giving an average of roughly 3.3 million total reads per sample. Sorted cells were lysed in RLT buffer and RNA was extracted with DNase-treated RNeasy Micro or Mini kits, depending on cell number. Each cell subset was processed separately to prevent cross-contamination, with patient and healthy donor samples processed together. The immunoSEQ multiplex PCR was used to amplify TCRB sequences from cDNA, generating 87-bp fragments that spanned the CDR3 region. The amplicons were sequenced using the Illumina HiSeq platform. In the authors' own workflow: PCR bias was computationally corrected using synthetic template baselines, reads within Hamming distance 2 were collapsed, and singletons that could not be merged were discarded. By aligning reads against IMGT, V, D and J genes, CDR3 length, and insertions or deletions at six rearrangement sites were assigned. Within each subset, clonotype counts were normalized to sorted cell number, and only after that were true diversity and Gini coefficients computed with the tcR R package. The overlap coefficient, calculated on TCRB nucleotide sequences, was used to measure repertoire sharing. As a proxy for the pre-selection repertoire, out-of-frame TCRB sequences from naive cells were analyzed. TCRdb's version of the immuneACCESS table is confined to in-frame rearrangements and falls short of the full clone set. An unresolved V gene accounts for under half of the shortfall where checked; the remainder is of unknown origin. The V and J calls and clone size are taken from that table; D and trimming were inferred from the DNA. The sample includes about 930,000 clones, with about 17% observed a single time. 0.02% to 0.025% of the sample is held by the ten biggest clonotypes.

A few counts support this clone. Its specific antigen is unknown. Qualities for individual bases were not recorded, and no much larger clone is one base off. The sequence joins TRBV5-4 to TRBJ2-2, with the identity of the D gene unclear. The source is a woman aged 18-29 years in good health. The sequencing sample was made of naive CD4+ T cells from blood. In the paper's terms, the cell subset or site label means: true naive CD4+ T cells. CDR3 protein: CASSRFNTGELFF. The nucleotides are TGTGCCAGCAGCCGTTTCAACACCGGGGAGCTGTTTTTT.